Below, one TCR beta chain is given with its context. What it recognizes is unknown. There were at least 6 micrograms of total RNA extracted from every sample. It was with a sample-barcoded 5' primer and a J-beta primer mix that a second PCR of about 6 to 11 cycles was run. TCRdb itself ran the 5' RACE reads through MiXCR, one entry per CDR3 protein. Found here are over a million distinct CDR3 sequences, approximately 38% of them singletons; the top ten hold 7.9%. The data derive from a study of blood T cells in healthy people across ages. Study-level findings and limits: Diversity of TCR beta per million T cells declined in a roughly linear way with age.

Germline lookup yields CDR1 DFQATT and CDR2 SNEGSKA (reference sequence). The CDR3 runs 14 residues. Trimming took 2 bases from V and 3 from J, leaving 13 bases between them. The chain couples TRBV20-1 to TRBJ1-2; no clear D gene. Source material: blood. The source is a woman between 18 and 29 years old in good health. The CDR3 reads CSARLTALHYGYTF. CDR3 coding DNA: TGCAGTGCTAGACTAACAGCCCTACACTATGGCTACACCTTC.